Listed here is a single TCR beta chain. No antigen is known for it. The sample is drawn from a study of shared clonotypes between healthy human individuals. The length of the CDR3 is 13 residues. CDR1 is MNHEY and CDR2 is SMNVEV in the germline V gene (reference sequence). Trimming removed 3 bases at V and 6 bases at J, with 9 bases between. Clones were read by immunoSEQ multiplex PCR, and TCRdb kept only the in-frame ones, dropping some. Of some 2,500,000 clones listed, more than 85% are singletons. Findings and caveats of the study: The sampled material consisted only of blood, and tissue repertoires are likely to differ.

This TCR was sampled from a man between 18 and 35 years old in good health. Some clones in this sample may be carry-over from other donors' samples. The gene calls are TRBV27 and TRBJ2-1; D uncertain. Source material: naive CD4+ T cells from PBMCs. Subset here: CD45RA+ positively selected. CDR3 sequence reads: CASSFYLTNEQFF. Written as DNA, the CDR3 is TGTGCCAGCAGTTTTTATCTCACCAATGAGCAGTTCTTC.